Included here is one TCR beta chain sequence, with context. Its antigen remains unidentified. No clone much larger than this one lies a single base away; base qualities are absent. This sample is drawn from a study of long-term antiretroviral therapy in people with HIV (dated by TCRdb to 2021 to 2024). At the level of the whole study: Collection of the earliest samples took place about a decade ahead of the 2015 WHO recommendation for immediate ART, at a time when ART was typically delayed until CD4 counts fell. Test extractions of a monoclonal T-cell line alongside a few dozen polyclonal samples showed no cross-contamination during QIAcube processing. Among the 25 to 30 participants with HIV, ten to eleven were female. A total of under 250 cryopreserved PBMC samples were contributed to the cohort by 30 adults with confirmed HIV infection, with samples collected serially over a mean of approximately six years (range 1-12). A retrospective serial study tested whether changes in peripheral blood TRB repertoire composition and diversity were associated with ART initiation and durable HIV suppression. The paper as a whole reports these results and caveats: Because pre-ART samples had limited cell numbers, profiling was done on unsorted PBMC rather than on sorted CD4+ and CD8+ T cells. Since PBMC availability was limited, sequencing covered only the TCR beta chain, with no alpha chain pairing. HIV repertoires had narrower CDR3 length ranges than controls, and the network structure suggested an antigen-experienced repertoire that shifted only slightly toward naive after ART. The samples span the years 2004 to 2017, and the ART regimens used at that time may not be as effective as current regimens. Starting ART was linked to a significant rise in TRB diversity, yet even with long-term ART the diversity remained significantly lower than in transplant donor controls. The repertoire was dominated across all time points by expanded TRB clones identified before ART initiation, although this dominance was seen to fluctuate and to decrease in many PLHIV after ART. No data were available on ART adherence, viral resistance or therapy changes, limiting inferences about post-ART repertoire changes.

At the junction V is shortened by 5 bases and J by 3 bases, with 11 bases in between. From cysteine to phenylalanine, the CDR3 is 13 amino acids long. This entry keeps only the CDR3 DNA: 39 bases, framed from base 1. According to the germline V gene, CDR1 reads SGHRS and CDR2 reads YFSETQ. To be included, a participant needed at least one PBMC sample from before ART initiation plus at least two post-ART samples. Every participant with HIV received treatment in the United States of America. Before DNA extraction, cryopreserved samples containing about 1-11 million PBMC were thawed and washed. At the time of the earliest PBMC sample, participants with HIV were aged between roughly 20 and 60 years. Per participant, PBMC samples came from 1-4 timepoints prior to ART initiation and 2-8 timepoints following ART initiation, for a median of 7 samples. Serial HIV viral load, CD4+ T-cell count, ART history and demographic data were obtained for every participant. A Qiagen kit on a QIAcube was used to extract genomic DNA from unsorted PBMC, with samples processed in batches of 12.

The immunoSEQ hsTCRB v3.0 assay was used at survey level resolution to sequence the TRB variable region. The targeted TRB sequencing depth was about 35,000-55,000 T-cell genomes per sample. An Illumina MiSeq with a v3 150-cycle kit was used to sequence the pooled TRB libraries. Concerning the study's data processing: Repertoire analysis was performed in R inside a reproducible Nextflow workflow that covered QC, data transformation and analysis. Custom analyses were implemented in LymphoSeq2, an R package for AIRR-Seq data exploration. Several samples that produced fewer than 5000 total TRB sequences were removed, so 190 or so HIV repertoires were analyzed. Among the 188 retained HIV repertoires, approximately 57 were collected before ART initiation and around 130 were collected after ART initiation. Each repertoire was downsampled to 5000 TRB nucleotide sequences, and summary statistics were averaged across 100 downsampling iterations. Only TRB sequences with CDR3 regions of at least seven amino acids were retained for analysis. Diversity was measured with a Shannon entropy-derived clonality score and the Gini coefficient. In repertoire networks, the top 5000 CDR3 amino acid sequences were linked whenever an edit distance of one separated two sequences. Antigen specificity groups and MHC restriction were predicted for TRB CDR3 amino acid sequences with GLIPH2. To flag known CMV, EBV, HIV or tissue antigen associations, CDR3 amino acid sequences were matched against VDJdb and McPAS-TCR. Pre-ART, post-ART and control groups were compared with Wilcoxon signed-rank tests and Holm-Bonferroni correction. As stored in TCRdb, this immuneACCESS dataset retains in-frame rearrangements with V and J assigned. A fraction of the clones does not appear; measured against another copy, unresolved V genes explain less than half of the discrepancy, and the remainder lacks a known reason. V, J and clone size were drawn from that table, and D and trimming were deduced from the DNA. This sample holds about 25,000 clones; approximately 86% were observed only once. The ten largest make up about 15% of the sample.

The chain links TRBV5-1 with TRBJ1-2, with no confident D gene call. The clonotype was recovered from a man aged 45-60 years with HIV. This material consisted of unsorted PBMCs, taken 1.2 years after starting antiretroviral therapy. The sequence in DNA is TGCGCCAGCAGAACATCCCAGGACTATGGCTACACCTTC. Its translation reads: CASRTSQDYGYTF. Full variable domain (CDR3 extended with the reference TRBV5-1 and TRBJ1-2 proteins): KAGVTQTPRYLIKTRGQQVTLSCSPISGHRSVSWYQQTPGQGLQFLFEYFSETQRNKGNFPGRFSGRQFSNSRSEMNVSTLELGDSALYLCASRTSQDYGYTFGSGTRLTVV.